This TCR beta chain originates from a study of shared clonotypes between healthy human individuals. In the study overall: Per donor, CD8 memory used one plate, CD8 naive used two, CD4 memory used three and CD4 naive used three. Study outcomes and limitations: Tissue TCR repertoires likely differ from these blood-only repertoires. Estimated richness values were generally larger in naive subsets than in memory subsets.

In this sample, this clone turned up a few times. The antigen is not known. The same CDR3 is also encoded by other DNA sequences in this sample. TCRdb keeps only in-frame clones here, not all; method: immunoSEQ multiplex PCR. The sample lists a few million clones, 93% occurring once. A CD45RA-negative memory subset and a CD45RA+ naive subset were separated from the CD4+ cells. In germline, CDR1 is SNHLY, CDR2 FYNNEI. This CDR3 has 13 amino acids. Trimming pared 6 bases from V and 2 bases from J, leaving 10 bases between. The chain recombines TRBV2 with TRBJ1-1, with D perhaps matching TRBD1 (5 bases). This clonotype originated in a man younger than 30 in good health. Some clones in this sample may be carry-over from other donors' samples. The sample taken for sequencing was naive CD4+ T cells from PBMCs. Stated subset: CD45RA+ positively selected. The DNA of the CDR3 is TGTGCCAGCAGGAAACAGGAAAACACTGAAGCTTTCTTT. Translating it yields CASRKQENTEAFF. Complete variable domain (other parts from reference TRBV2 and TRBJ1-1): EPEVTQTPSHQVTQMGQEVILRCVPISNHLYFYWYRQILGQKVEFLVSFYNNEISEKSEIFDDQFSVERPDGSNFTLKIRSTKLEDSAMYFCASRKQENTEAFFGQGTRLTVV.